The rows below give T cell receptor beta chains drawn from one sample of a study of T cells in Graves' hyperthyroidism and ophthalmopathy. TCRdb called the multiplex PCR reads again in MiXCR, with one record for every CDR3 protein. The profile shows about 720,000 distinct CDR3 sequences, around 20% of them singletons. The material sequenced was blood. These receptors were collected from a woman in her forties or fifties with Graves' hyperthyroidism that later progressed to Graves' ophthalmopathy. The CDR3 runs from the conserved cysteine through the conserved F or W. A D gene is named only where the DNA matches it firmly. Clone size is stated in some rows and not others, as once, few, many or a class when expanded.

d_call	cdr3_length	v_call	clone_size	j_call	cdr3_nt	cdr3_aa
TRBD2	19	TRBV9	few	TRBJ2-3	TGTGCCAGCAGCGGCAAACGGACTAGCGGGGGAGGTAGCACAGATACGCAGTATTTT	CASSGKRTSGGGSTDTQYF
TRBD1	16	TRBV25-1	.	TRBJ2-7	TGTGCCAGCAGTGAGCTCGGACTCAGGGGGCGCGAAGAGCAGTACTTC	CASSELGLRGREEQYF
.	13	TRBV29-1	many	TRBJ2-1	TGCAGCGCTTCCTACAGCTCCTACAATGAGCAGTTCTTC	CSASYSSYNEQFF
TRBD2	16	TRBV12-5	.	TRBJ2-1	TGTGCTAGTGGTCCCCGGACTAGCGGGGGCTACAATGAGCAGTTCTTC	CASGPRTSGGYNEQFF
.	15	TRBV14	few	TRBJ1-2	TGTGCCAGCAGCCAAGTCACAGGGCTCCCCTATGGCTACACCTTC	CASSQVTGLPYGYTF
.	16	TRBV27	.	TRBJ2-7	TGTGCCAGCAGTCTCCATTGGGGGGACCATTTTTACGAGCAGTACTTC	CASSLHWGDHFYEQYF
.	16	TRBV30	few	TRBJ1-3	TGTGCCTGGAGTGTATATGACTTCAACAGCCGAAACACCATATATTTT	CAWSVYDFNSRNTIYF
.	15	TRBV5-1	.	TRBJ2-4	TGCGCCAGCAGCTTTACAGGTCTCGGCAAAAACATTCAGTACTTC	CASSFTGLGKNIQYF
TRBD2	14	TRBV12-3/TRBV12-4	many	TRBJ2-7	TGTGCCAGCAGTAGAGAGCGGGGGGGCCCCGAGCAGTACTTC	CASSRERGGPEQYF
.	10	TRBV29-1	.	TRBJ1-1	TGCAGCGCCGCAGGGCCTGAAGCTTTCTTT	CSAAGPEAFF
TRBD1	14	TRBV10-3	.	TRBJ1-2	TGTGCCATCAGCCCCGGGACAGGGCTCTATGGCTACACCTTC	CAISPGTGLYGYTF
.	14	TRBV30	few	TRBJ1-2	TGTGCCTGGATTCCGGGGTTTGGAGGGGGAAGCTACACCTTC	CAWIPGFGGGSYTF
.	14	TRBV19	.	TRBJ1-4	TGTGCCAGTAGTCCACTTTCAGCTAATGAAAAACTGTTTTTT	CASSPLSANEKLFF
TRBD1	17	TRBV2	.	TRBJ1-2	TGTGCCATCGATGGGATGGGACAGGGAATTGTGAGTGATGGCTACACCTTC	CAIDGMGQGIVSDGYTF
.	14	TRBV7-3	many	TRBJ2-3	TGTGCCAGCAAGAGGGACTTTAGCACAGATACGCAGTATTTT	CASKRDFSTDTQYF
TRBD1	15	TRBV12-3/TRBV12-4	many	TRBJ2-7	TGTGCCAGCAGTCCCGGGACAGGCCCCCCCTACGAGCAGTACTTC	CASSPGTGPPYEQYF
TRBD2	16	TRBV3-1	.	TRBJ2-1	TGTGCCAGCAGCCTTGCTAGCGGGGGGGGGGACAATGAGCAGTTCTTC	CASSLASGGGDNEQFF
.	16	TRBV5-4	.	TRBJ2-2	TGTGCCAGCAGCTTGGATCAGGGCCTCAACACCGGGGAGCTGTTTTTT	CASSLDQGLNTGELFF
.	15	TRBV7-9	.	TRBJ2-6	TGTACCAGCAGCCGGACGGTCTCTGGGGCCAACGTCCTGACTTTC	CTSSRTVSGANVLTF
.	13	TRBV27	many	TRBJ1-2	TGTGCCAGCAGTTTATCTGACATGAGAGGCTACACCTTC	CASSLSDMRGYTF